This T cell receptor beta chain is from a study of T cell changes during pregnancy in multiple sclerosis. Libraries were prepared by immunoSEQ multiplex PCR; TCRdb keeps only in-frame clonotypes and omits some of them. The table has under 55,000 clones, around 90% seen once. The germline V gene encodes CDR1 SGHDT and CDR2 YYEEEE. The V end was cut by 4 bases, the J end by 0 bases, with 12 bases between. CDR3 length: 15 residues. This chain connects TRBV5-6 to TRBJ2-3; D possibly corresponds to TRBD1 (6 bases). Sample: PBMCs (not recorded whether the cells were cultured). This clonotype originated in a female donor with multiple sclerosis, enrolled in a pregnancy study. The CDR3 coding sequence is TGTGCCAGCAGCGAGGAGACAGGAAGCACAGATACGCAGTATTTT. Translated: CASSEETGSTDTQYF.